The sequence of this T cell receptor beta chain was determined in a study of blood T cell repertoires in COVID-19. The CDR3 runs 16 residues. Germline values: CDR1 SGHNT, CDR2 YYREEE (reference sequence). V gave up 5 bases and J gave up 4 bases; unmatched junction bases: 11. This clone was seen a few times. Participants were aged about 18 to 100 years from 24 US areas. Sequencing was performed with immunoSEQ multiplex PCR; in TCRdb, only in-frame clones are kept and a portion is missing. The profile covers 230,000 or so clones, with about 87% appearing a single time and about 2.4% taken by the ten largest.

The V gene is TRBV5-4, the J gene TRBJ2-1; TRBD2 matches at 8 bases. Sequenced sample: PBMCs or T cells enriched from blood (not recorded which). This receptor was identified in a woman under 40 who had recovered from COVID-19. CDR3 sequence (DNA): TGTGCCAGCAGTCCCCGGACTAGCCGGCGGTACAATGAGCAGTTCTTC. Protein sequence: CASSPRTSRRYNEQFF.